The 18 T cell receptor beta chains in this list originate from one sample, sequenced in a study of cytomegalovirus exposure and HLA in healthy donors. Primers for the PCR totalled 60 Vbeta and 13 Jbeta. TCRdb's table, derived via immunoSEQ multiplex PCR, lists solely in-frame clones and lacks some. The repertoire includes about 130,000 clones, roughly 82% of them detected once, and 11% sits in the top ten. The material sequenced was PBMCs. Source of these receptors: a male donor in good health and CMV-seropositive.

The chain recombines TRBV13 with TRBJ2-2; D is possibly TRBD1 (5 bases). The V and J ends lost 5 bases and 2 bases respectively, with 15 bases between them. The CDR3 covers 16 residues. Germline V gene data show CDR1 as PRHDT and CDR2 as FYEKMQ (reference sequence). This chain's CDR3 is CASSHNIGANTGELFF. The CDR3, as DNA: TGTGCCAGCAGCCACAATATAGGGGCCAACACCGGGGAGCTGTTTTTT.

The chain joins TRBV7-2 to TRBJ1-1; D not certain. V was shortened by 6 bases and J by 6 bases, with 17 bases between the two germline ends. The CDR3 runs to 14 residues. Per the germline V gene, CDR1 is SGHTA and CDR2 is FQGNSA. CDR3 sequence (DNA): TGTGCCAGCAGGTTAAAATACAGCGGGGCTGAAGCTTTCTTT. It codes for CASRLKYSGAEAFF.

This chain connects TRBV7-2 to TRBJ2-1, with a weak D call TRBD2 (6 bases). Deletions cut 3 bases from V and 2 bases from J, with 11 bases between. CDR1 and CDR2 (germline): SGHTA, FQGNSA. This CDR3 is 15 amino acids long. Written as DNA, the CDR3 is TGTGCCAGCAGCTTGGGGACTCAAACCTACAATGAGCAGTTCTTC. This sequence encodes CASSLGTQTYNEQFF.

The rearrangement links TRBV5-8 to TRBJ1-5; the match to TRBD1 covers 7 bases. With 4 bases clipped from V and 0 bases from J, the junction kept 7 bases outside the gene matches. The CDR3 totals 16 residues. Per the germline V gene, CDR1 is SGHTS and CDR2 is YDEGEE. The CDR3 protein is CASSLDGTVSNQPQHF. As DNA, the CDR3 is TGTGCCAGCAGCCTCGACGGGACAGTTAGCAATCAGCCCCAGCATTTT.

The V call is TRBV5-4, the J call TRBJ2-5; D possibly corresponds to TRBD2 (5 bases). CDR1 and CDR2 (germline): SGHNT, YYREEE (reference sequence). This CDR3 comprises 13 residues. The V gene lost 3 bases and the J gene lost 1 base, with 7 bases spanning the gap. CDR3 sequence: CASSSGTQETQYF. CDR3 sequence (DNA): TGTGCCAGCAGCTCGGGAACCCAAGAGACCCAGTACTTC.

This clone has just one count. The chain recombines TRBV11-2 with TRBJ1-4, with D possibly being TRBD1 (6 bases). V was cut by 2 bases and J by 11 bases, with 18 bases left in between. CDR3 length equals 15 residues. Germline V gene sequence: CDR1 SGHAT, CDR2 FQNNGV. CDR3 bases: TGTGCCAGCAGCTTAAGTTCGGGGGGCGGACAGAAACTGTTTTTT. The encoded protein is CASSLSSGGGQKLFF.

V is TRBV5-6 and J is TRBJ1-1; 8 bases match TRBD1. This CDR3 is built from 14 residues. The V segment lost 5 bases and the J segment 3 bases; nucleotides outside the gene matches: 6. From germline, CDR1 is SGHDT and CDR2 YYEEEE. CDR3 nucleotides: TGTGCCAGCAGTCTCGCAGGGGGCTACACTGAAGCTTTCTTT. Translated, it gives CASSLAGGYTEAFF.

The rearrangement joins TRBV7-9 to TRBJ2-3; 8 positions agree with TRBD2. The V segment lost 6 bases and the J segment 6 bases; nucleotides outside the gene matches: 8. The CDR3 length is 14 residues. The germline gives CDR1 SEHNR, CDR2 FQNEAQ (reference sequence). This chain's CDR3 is CASSRSGKRDTQYF. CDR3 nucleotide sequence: TGTGCCAGCAGTCGTAGCGGGAAGCGTGATACGCAGTATTTT.

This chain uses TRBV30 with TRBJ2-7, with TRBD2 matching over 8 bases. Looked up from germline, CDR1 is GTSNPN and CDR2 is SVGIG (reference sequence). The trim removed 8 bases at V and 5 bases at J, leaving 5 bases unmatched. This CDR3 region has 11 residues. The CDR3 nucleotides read TGTGCCGGCCTAGCGGGCGACGAGCAGTACTTC. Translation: CAGLAGDEQYF.

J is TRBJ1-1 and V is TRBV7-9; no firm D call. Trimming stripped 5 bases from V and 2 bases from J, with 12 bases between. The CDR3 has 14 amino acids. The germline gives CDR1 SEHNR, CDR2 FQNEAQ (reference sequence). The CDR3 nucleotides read TGTGCCAGCAGCGCGGCGCAGTTAAACACTGAAGCTTTCTTT. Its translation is CASSAAQLNTEAFF.

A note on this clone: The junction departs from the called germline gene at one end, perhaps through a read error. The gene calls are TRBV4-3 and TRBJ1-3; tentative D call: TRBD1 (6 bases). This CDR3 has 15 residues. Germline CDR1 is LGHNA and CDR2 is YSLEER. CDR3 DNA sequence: TGCGCCAACAGCCAAGAGGACAGCTCTGGAAACACCATATATTTT. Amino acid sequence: CANSQEDSSGNTIYF.

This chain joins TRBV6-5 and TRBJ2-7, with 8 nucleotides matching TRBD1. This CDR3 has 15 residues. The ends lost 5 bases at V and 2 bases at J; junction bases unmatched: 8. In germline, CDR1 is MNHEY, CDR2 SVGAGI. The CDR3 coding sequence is TGTGCCAGCAGTCCGGACAGGGCAGTCGCCTACGAGCAGTACTTC. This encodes CASSPDRAVAYEQYF.

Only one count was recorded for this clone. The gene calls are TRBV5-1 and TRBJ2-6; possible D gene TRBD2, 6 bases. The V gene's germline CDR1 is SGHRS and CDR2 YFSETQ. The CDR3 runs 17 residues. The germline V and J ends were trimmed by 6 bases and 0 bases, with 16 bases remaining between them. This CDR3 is CASTNGGAYSGANVLTF. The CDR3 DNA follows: TGCGCCAGCACCAATGGCGGGGCCTACTCTGGGGCCAACGTCCTGACTTTC.

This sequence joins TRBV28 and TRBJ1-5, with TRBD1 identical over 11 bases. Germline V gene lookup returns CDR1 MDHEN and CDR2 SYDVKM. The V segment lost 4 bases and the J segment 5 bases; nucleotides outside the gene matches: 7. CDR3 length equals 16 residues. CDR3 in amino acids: CASSYRDRGVYQPQHF. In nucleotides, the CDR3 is TGTGCCAGCAGTTACCGGGACAGGGGGGTTTATCAGCCCCAGCATTTT.

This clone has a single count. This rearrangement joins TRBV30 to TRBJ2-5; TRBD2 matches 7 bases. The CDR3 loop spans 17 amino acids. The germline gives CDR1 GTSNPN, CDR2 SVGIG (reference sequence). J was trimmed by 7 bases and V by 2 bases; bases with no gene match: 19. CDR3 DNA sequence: TGTGCCTGGAGTTTATCCGGGACTACTCTTGGTCTGGCGACCCAGTACTTC. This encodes CAWSLSGTTLGLATQYF.

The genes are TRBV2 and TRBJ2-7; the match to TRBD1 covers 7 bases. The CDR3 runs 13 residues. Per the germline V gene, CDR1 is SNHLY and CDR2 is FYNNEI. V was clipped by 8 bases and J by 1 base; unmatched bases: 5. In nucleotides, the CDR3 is TGTGCCAGCGGAGAGGACAGGTCCTACGAGCAGTACTTC. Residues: CASGEDRSYEQYF.

CDR3 region: CASSFRPSNYGYTF. The CDR3 DNA follows: TGTGCCAGCAGCTTCAGGCCTTCTAACTATGGCTACACCTTC. This sequence joins TRBV5-5 and TRBJ1-2; D is undetermined. V gave up 2 bases and J gave up 0 bases, with 8 bases separating them. The length of the CDR3 is 14 residues. Per the germline V gene, CDR1 is SGHKS and CDR2 is YYEKEE (reference sequence).

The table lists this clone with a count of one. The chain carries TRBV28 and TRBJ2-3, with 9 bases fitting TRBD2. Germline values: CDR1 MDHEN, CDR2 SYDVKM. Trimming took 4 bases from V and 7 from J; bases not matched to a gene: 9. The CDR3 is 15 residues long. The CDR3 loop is CASSSEGGRANTQYF. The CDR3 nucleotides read TGTGCCAGCAGTTCGGAAGGCGGGAGGGCCAATACGCAGTATTTT.